Reported below is one T cell receptor beta chain. This sample is drawn from a study of identical twins. Germline CDR1 reads LGHNA; CDR2 reads YNFKEQ. The V and J ends lost 0 bases and 5 bases respectively, with 8 bases between them. CDR3 length: 14 amino acids. Via MiXCR, TCRdb re-called the 5' RACE reads, giving one row per CDR3 protein. Of roughly 1.6 million distinct CDR3 sequences listed, around 33% were seen once; the top ten hold over 0.25%. This clonotype was obtained from a newborn girl in good health. The sequencing input was cord blood. The chain joins TRBV4-2 to TRBJ2-1; D possibly corresponds to TRBD2 (5 bases). CDR3: CASSQDWGDNEQFF. Here the CDR3 DNA reads TGTGCCAGCAGCCAAGATTGGGGAGACAATGAGCAGTTCTTC.